The rows below give T cell receptor beta chains drawn from one sample of a study of Ad26.COV2.S vaccination and SARS-CoV-2 variants. The method was immunoSEQ multiplex PCR; TCRdb's version includes in-frame clones alone and lacks a portion of them. The sample has fewer than 400,000 clones, 89% seen once. The sample in question was peripheral blood, obtained in a trial of Ad26.COV2.S vaccine versus placebo. These receptors were taken from a person between 18 and 60 years old who received the Ad26.COV2.S COVID-19 vaccine or a placebo. Both conserved end residues are part of each CDR3. The order of the fields is clone size, J gene, D gene, V gene, CDR3 DNA, CDR3 protein. The D gene is left open where the match is weak. Rows give clone size only sometimes, using once, few, many, or a class for an expanded clone.

size: once; J: TRBJ2-7; D: NA; V: TRBV9; DNA: TGTGCCAGCAACTCACTCTACGAGCAGTACTTC; CDR3: CASNSLYEQYF
size: NA; J: TRBJ2-2; D: TRBD1; V: TRBV29-1; DNA: TGCAGCGTCGAGACACAGGGGACCGGGGAGCTGTTTTTT; CDR3: CSVETQGTGELFF
size: NA; J: TRBJ2-1; D: TRBD2; V: TRBV25-1; DNA: TGTGCCAGCAGTAAGACTAGCGGGAGGGCCTCCTACAATGAGCAGTTCTTC; CDR3: CASSKTSGRASYNEQFF
size: NA; J: TRBJ2-5; D: NA; V: TRBV25-1; DNA: TGTGCCAGCAGTGAATGGTCGACGGAGACCCAGTACTTC; CDR3: CASSEWSTETQYF
size: NA; J: TRBJ1-5; D: TRBD1; V: TRBV19; DNA: TGTGCCAGTAGTGGACAGGTGGGCAATCAGCCCCAGCATTTT; CDR3: CASSGQVGNQPQHF
size: NA; J: TRBJ1-4; D: NA; V: TRBV5-4; DNA: TGTGCCAGCAGCTCGCGGGATGCGGAGGAAAAACTGTTTTTT; CDR3: CASSSRDAEEKLFF
size: NA; J: TRBJ2-2; D: NA; V: TRBV7-9; DNA: TGTGCCAGCAGCTTATGGTTAGCGGACAACACCGGGGAGCTGTTTTTT; CDR3: CASSLWLADNTGELFF
size: NA; J: TRBJ1-5; D: NA; V: TRBV3-1/TRBV3-2; DNA: TGTGCCAGCAGCCAAGGGGGCCTCTCCAATCAGCCCCAGCATTTT; CDR3: CASSQGGLSNQPQHF
size: NA; J: TRBJ1-5; D: NA; V: TRBV28; DNA: TGTGCCAGCAGTTATGGGGTTAATAGCAATCAGCCCCAGCATTTT; CDR3: CASSYGVNSNQPQHF
size: NA; J: TRBJ2-7; D: NA; V: TRBV7-8; DNA: TGTGCCAGCAGCTTATTCGGGCCTGGGAGCGAGCAGTACTTC; CDR3: CASSLFGPGSEQYF
size: NA; J: TRBJ1-1; D: NA; V: TRBV25-1; DNA: TGTGCCAGCAGTGAATTCTCGGTCAAGAACACTGAAGCTTTCTTT; CDR3: CASSEFSVKNTEAFF
size: NA; J: TRBJ2-3; D: NA; V: TRBV28; DNA: TGTGCCAGCAGCAATCGCAGGGCCGATACGCAGTATTTT; CDR3: CASSNRRADTQYF
size: NA; J: TRBJ1-2; D: NA; V: TRBV15; DNA: TGTGCCACCAGCAGAGGGGAGGGGCTTGGCTACACCTTC; CDR3: CATSRGEGLGYTF
size: NA; J: TRBJ2-3; D: NA; V: TRBV5-1; DNA: TGCGCCAGCAGCTTGGTTAGGGGATCAGATACGCAGTATTTT; CDR3: CASSLVRGSDTQYF
size: NA; J: TRBJ2-1; D: NA; V: TRBV6-5; DNA: TGTGCCAGCAGTTACTTCGGGAATGAGCAGTTCTTC; CDR3: CASSYFGNEQFF
size: NA; J: TRBJ2-2; D: TRBD2; V: TRBV6-1; DNA: TGTGCCAGCAGTGAACCTCATTTTAGCGGGACCCCCGGGGAGCTGTTTTTT; CDR3: CASSEPHFSGTPGELFF
size: NA; J: TRBJ2-7; D: NA; V: TRBV7-8; DNA: TGTGCCAGCAGCTTAGGGAGATGGACCTACGAGCAGTACTTC; CDR3: CASSLGRWTYEQYF
size: NA; J: TRBJ2-2; D: NA; V: TRBV20-1; DNA: TGCAGTGCTAGTGGAGGGGCTAGTAACACCGGGGAGCTGTTTTTT; CDR3: CSASGGASNTGELFF
size: NA; J: TRBJ1-5; D: NA; V: TRBV7-3; DNA: TGTGCCAGCAGCTTGGACAAATATAGCAATCAGCCCCAGCATTTT; CDR3: CASSLDKYSNQPQHF
size: NA; J: TRBJ2-1; D: NA; V: TRBV7-8; DNA: TGTGCCAGCAGCTTAGTGGGAGGTCCCTACAATGAGCAGTTCTTC; CDR3: CASSLVGGPYNEQFF
size: once; J: TRBJ2-5; D: TRBD2; V: TRBV7-8; DNA: TGTGCCAGCAGCCGAAAATTGTTAGCGGGACAACAAGAGACCCAGTACTTC; CDR3: CASSRKLLAGQQETQYF
size: NA; J: TRBJ2-5; D: TRBD2; V: TRBV28; DNA: TGTGCCACCCTAGCGGGGGCGTACCAAGAGACCCAGTACTTC; CDR3: CATLAGAYQETQYF
size: NA; J: TRBJ1-5; D: NA; V: TRBV10-1; DNA: TGCGCCAGCAGGAGGGCCTTATCCCGCAATCAGCCCCAGCATTTT; CDR3: CASRRALSRNQPQHF
size: NA; J: TRBJ1-2; D: NA; V: TRBV3-1/TRBV3-2; DNA: TGTGCCAGCAGCCAAGATTGGGGGAACTATGGCTACACCTTC; CDR3: CASSQDWGNYGYTF
size: few; J: TRBJ1-2; D: TRBD1; V: TRBV30; DNA: TGTGCCTGGGGGTCAGGGGGGATTAACTATGGCTACACCTTC; CDR3: CAWGSGGINYGYTF
size: NA; J: TRBJ2-7; D: NA; V: TRBV7-3; DNA: TGTGCCAGCAGCTTAAATCCTGGACCGAACTACGAGCAGTACTTC; CDR3: CASSLNPGPNYEQYF
size: NA; J: TRBJ2-7; D: NA; V: TRBV5-1; DNA: TGCGCCAGCAGCTTGCGGGCCACACCTTCCTACGAGCAGTACTTC; CDR3: CASSLRATPSYEQYF
size: NA; J: TRBJ2-7; D: TRBD1; V: TRBV18; DNA: TGTGCCAGCTCACGACAGGGGAACTACGAGCAGTACTTC; CDR3: CASSRQGNYEQYF
size: once; J: TRBJ2-3; D: NA; V: TRBV5-4; DNA: TGTGCCAGCAGCTTGAAGGGGGGAGATACGCAGTATTTT; CDR3: CASSLKGGDTQYF
size: NA; J: TRBJ2-1; D: NA; V: TRBV28; DNA: TGTGCCAGCAGTAAGGGACTTGGGCAGTTCTTC; CDR3: CASSKGLGQFF
size: NA; J: TRBJ1-4; D: NA; V: TRBV7-2; DNA: TGTGCCAGCAGCCCGCGACCGATTCCTAAATATGAAAAACTGTTTTTT; CDR3: CASSPRPIPKYEKLFF
size: NA; J: TRBJ2-2; D: NA; V: TRBV6-1; DNA: TGTGCCAGCAGTCGCAACACCGGGGAGCTGTTTTTT; CDR3: CASSRNTGELFF
size: NA; J: TRBJ2-7; D: TRBD2; V: TRBV28; DNA: TGTGCCAGCAGTTTTTCGCCGACTAGCGGGGACGAGCAGTACTTC; CDR3: CASSFSPTSGDEQYF
size: NA; J: TRBJ2-1; D: NA; V: TRBV7-2; DNA: TGTGCCAGCAGCTCCTTCCTTCCGGGACCCGGGGTTGAGCAGTTCTTC; CDR3: CASSSFLPGPGVEQFF
size: NA; J: TRBJ2-1; D: NA; V: TRBV30; DNA: TGTGCCTGGAGTTCATCCTCCCCTCTCAATGAGCAGTTCTTC; CDR3: CAWSSSSPLNEQFF
size: once; J: TRBJ1-1; D: NA; V: TRBV4-1; DNA: TGCGCCAGCAGCCAAGGAACTCCTGAAGCTTTCTTT; CDR3: CASSQGTPEAFF
size: NA; J: TRBJ2-7; D: NA; V: TRBV2; DNA: TGTGCCAGCAGTGTTAGGACAGCAACCTACGAGCAGTACTTC; CDR3: CASSVRTATYEQYF
size: NA; J: TRBJ2-3; D: TRBD2; V: TRBV19; DNA: TGTGCCAGTAGTATTAGTCTAGCGGGCCGGGGAGGGGATACGCAGTATTTT; CDR3: CASSISLAGRGGDTQYF
size: once; J: TRBJ2-2; D: NA; V: TRBV24-1; DNA: TGTGCCACCAGTGATTTCGCAACAGGGACCGGGGAGCTGTTTTTT; CDR3: CATSDFATGTGELFF
size: NA; J: TRBJ2-7; D: NA; V: TRBV10-3; DNA: TGTGCCATCAGTAAGGACAGTGAGCTCTACGAGCAGTACTTC; CDR3: CAISKDSELYEQYF
size: few; J: TRBJ1-1; D: NA; V: TRBV12-3/TRBV12-4; DNA: TGTGCCAGCAGTTTAGTAGGCACTGAAGCTTTCTTT; CDR3: CASSLVGTEAFF
size: NA; J: TRBJ1-2; D: TRBD1; V: TRBV7-9; DNA: TGTGCCAGCAGCTTAGTTGACAGGGCTAACTATGGCTACACCTTC; CDR3: CASSLVDRANYGYTF
size: NA; J: TRBJ1-1; D: NA; V: TRBV2; DNA: TGTGCCAGCAGTGTAGGGGTGAACACTGAAGCTTTCTTT; CDR3: CASSVGVNTEAFF
size: NA; J: TRBJ2-3; D: TRBD1; V: TRBV7-3; DNA: TGTGCCAGCAGCTTCACAGGGGGCCTAACAGATACGCAGTATTTT; CDR3: CASSFTGGLTDTQYF
size: NA; J: TRBJ1-2; D: TRBD1; V: TRBV28; DNA: TGTGCCAGCAGTTCTCGACAGGGGCGACACTATGGCTACACCTTC; CDR3: CASSSRQGRHYGYTF
size: NA; J: TRBJ2-3; D: TRBD2; V: TRBV4-2; DNA: TGTGCCAGCAGCCAAAGCAGCGGGAGGGCAGATACGCAGTATTTT; CDR3: CASSQSSGRADTQYF
size: NA; J: TRBJ2-7; D: NA; V: TRBV6-2/TRBV6-3; DNA: TGTGCCAGCAGTTCCCTCTACGAGCAGTACTTC; CDR3: CASSSLYEQYF
size: NA; J: TRBJ2-2; D: NA; V: TRBV9; DNA: TGTGCCAGCAGCGCCCACGTCGATGGTCGGACGAACACCGGGGAGCTGTTTTTT; CDR3: CASSAHVDGRTNTGELFF
size: NA; J: TRBJ2-5; D: TRBD1; V: TRBV19; DNA: TGTGCCAGTAGCCGGGACAGGGGGAAAGAGACCCAGTACTTC; CDR3: CASSRDRGKETQYF
size: NA; J: TRBJ2-7; D: NA; V: TRBV18; DNA: TGTGCCAGCTCACCCAAGGACTCCTACGAGCAGTACTTC; CDR3: CASSPKDSYEQYF
size: NA; J: TRBJ2-3; D: TRBD2; V: TRBV15; DNA: TGTGCCACCAGCAGGCGGCTAGCGGCTACAGATACGCAGTATTTT; CDR3: CATSRRLAATDTQYF
size: NA; J: TRBJ2-1; D: TRBD1; V: TRBV5-6; DNA: TGTGCCAGCAGCACCCCGACAGGGTCCTACAATGAGCAGTTCTTC; CDR3: CASSTPTGSYNEQFF
size: NA; J: TRBJ2-6; D: NA; V: TRBV28; DNA: TGTGCCAGTGGGGACTCTTGGAGCTCTGGGGCCAACGTCCTGACTTTC; CDR3: CASGDSWSSGANVLTF
size: NA; J: TRBJ1-2; D: NA; V: TRBV5-5; DNA: TGTGCCAGCAGATGGCCCGGAAGCTATGGCTACACCTTC; CDR3: CASRWPGSYGYTF
size: NA; J: TRBJ2-2; D: NA; V: TRBV7-2; DNA: TGTGCCAGCAGCTTAGTTTCTCTCTCCGGGGAGCTGTTTTTT; CDR3: CASSLVSLSGELFF
size: NA; J: TRBJ1-1; D: TRBD1; V: TRBV5-6; DNA: TGTGCCAGCAGCCGGGTGCCGGGCAGGGGGGGCACTGAAGCTTTCTTT; CDR3: CASSRVPGRGGTEAFF
size: many; J: TRBJ2-7; D: TRBD1; V: TRBV6-2/TRBV6-3; DNA: TGTGCCAGCAGTCTGGGACAGCTCTACGAGCAGTACTTC; CDR3: CASSLGQLYEQYF